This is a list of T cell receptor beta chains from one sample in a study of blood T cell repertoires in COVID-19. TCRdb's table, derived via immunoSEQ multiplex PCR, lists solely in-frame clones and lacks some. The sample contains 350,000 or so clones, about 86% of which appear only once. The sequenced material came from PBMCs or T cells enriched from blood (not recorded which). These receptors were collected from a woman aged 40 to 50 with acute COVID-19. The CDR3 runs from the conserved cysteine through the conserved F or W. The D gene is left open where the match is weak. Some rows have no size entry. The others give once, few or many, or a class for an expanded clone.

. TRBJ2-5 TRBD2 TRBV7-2 CASSASGRGGETQYF TGTGCCAGCAGCGCGAGCGGGAGGGGGGGAGAGACCCAGTACTTC
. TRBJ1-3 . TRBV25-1 CASRGNGREAGNTIYF TGTGCCAGCAGAGGAAACGGACGGGAGGCTGGAAACACCATATATTTT
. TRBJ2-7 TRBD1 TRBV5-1 CASSLPGTGTYEQYF TGCGCCAGCAGCTTACCCGGGACAGGGACCTACGAGCAGTACTTC
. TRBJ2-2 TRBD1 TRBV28 CATKGAGMAGELFF TGTGCCACAAAGGGGGCCGGTATGGCCGGGGAGCTGTTTTTT
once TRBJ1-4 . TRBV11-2 CASSILRAGEKLFF TGTGCCAGCAGCATACTCCGCGCCGGTGAAAAACTGTTTTTT
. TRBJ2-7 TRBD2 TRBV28 CASSAGGGSYEQYF TGTGCCAGCAGTGCGGGAGGGGGCTCCTACGAGCAGTACTTC
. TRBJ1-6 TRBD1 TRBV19 CASSNTGAGNSPLHF TGTGCCAGTAGCAACACAGGGGCGGGGAATTCACCCCTCCACTTT
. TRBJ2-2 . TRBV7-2 CASSPRGANTGELFF TGTGCCAGCAGCCCCAGGGGGGCGAACACCGGGGAGCTGTTTTTT
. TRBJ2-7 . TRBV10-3 CAISARDPSGYEQYF TGTGCCATCAGTGCGCGGGACCCCTCGGGGTACGAGCAGTACTTC
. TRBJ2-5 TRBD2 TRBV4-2 CASSHTPGTSGQETQYF TGTGCCAGCAGCCACACCCCCGGGACTAGCGGACAAGAGACCCAGTACTTC
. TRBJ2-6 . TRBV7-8 CASSLVGGNSGANVLTF TGTGCCAGCAGCTTAGTCGGCGGAAACTCTGGGGCCAACGTCCTGACTTTC
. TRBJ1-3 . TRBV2 CASILDSSSGNTIYF TGTGCCAGCATACTCGACAGCAGCTCTGGAAACACCATATATTTT
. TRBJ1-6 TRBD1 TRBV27 CASSYRDRGNSPLHF TGTGCCAGCAGTTACCGGGACAGGGGGAATTCACCCCTCCACTTT
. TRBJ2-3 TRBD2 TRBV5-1 CASRFNHPSGGSTDTQYF TGCGCCAGCAGGTTCAACCACCCTAGCGGGGGGAGCACAGATACGCAGTATTTT
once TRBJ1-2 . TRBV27 CATLGPNPKTGFYGYTF TGTGCCACCCTCGGCCCCAATCCCAAAACAGGATTCTATGGCTACACCTTC
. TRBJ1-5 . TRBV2 CASSELVQPQHF TGTGCCAGCAGTGAATTAGTTCAGCCCCAGCATTTT
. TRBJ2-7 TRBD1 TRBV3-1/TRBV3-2 CASSQGTGGPEQYF TGTGCCAGCAGCCAAGGGACAGGGGGCCCCGAGCAGTACTTC
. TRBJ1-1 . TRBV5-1 CASSLATSGATEAFF TGCGCCAGCAGCTTGGCCACTTCTGGGGCCACTGAAGCTTTCTTT
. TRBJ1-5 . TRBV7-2 CASNKGVRQPQHF TGTGCCAGCAACAAGGGGGTTCGTCAGCCCCAGCATTTT
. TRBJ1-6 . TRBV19 CASSRAGKELRPLHF TGTGCCAGTAGTAGGGCAGGGAAGGAATTGCGTCCCCTCCACTTT
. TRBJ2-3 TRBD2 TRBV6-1 CASGGTSPFQVSDTQYF TGTGCCAGCGGTGGGACTAGTCCCTTTCAAGTTTCAGATACGCAGTATTTT
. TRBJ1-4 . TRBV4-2 CASSQDGSGWGGNEKLFF TGTGCCAGCAGCCAAGATGGGAGTGGTTGGGGAGGTAATGAAAAACTGTTTTTT
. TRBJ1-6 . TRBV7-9 CASSERATSRDSPLHF TGTGCCAGCAGCGAACGAGCGACTAGCAGGGATTCACCCCTCCACTTT
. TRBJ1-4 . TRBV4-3 CASSRTTVSNEKLFF TGCGCCAGCAGCCGCACCACAGTTTCTAATGAAAAACTGTTTTTT
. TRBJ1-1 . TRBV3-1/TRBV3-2 CASSQAGILAEAFF TGTGCCAGCAGCCAAGCGGGGATTCTTGCTGAAGCTTTCTTT
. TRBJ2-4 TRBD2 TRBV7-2 CASNPGTSGGDIQYF TGTGCCAGCAACCCAGGGACTAGCGGGGGGGACATTCAGTACTTC
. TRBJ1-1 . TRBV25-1 CASRVADTEAFF TGTGCCAGCCGGGTGGCGGACACTGAAGCTTTCTTT
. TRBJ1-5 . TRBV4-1 CASSQDFQGRSQKPQHF TGCGCCAGCAGCCAAGATTTCCAGGGGCGGTCCCAGAAGCCCCAGCATTTT
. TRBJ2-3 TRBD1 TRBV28 CASSSQGVREKDTQYF TGTGCCAGCAGTTCTCAGGGGGTGAGGGAGAAAGATACGCAGTATTTT
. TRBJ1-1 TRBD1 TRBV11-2 CASSPKLRGTEAFF TGTGCCAGCAGCCCCAAACTCAGGGGGACTGAAGCTTTCTTT
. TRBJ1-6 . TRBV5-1 CASSPLSSYNSPLHF TGCGCCAGCAGCCCGTTGAGCTCCTATAATTCACCCCTCCACTTT
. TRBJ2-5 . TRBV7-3 CASSPAGVGGSETQYF TGTGCCAGCAGCCCAGCCGGGGTAGGGGGTAGCGAGACCCAGTACTTC
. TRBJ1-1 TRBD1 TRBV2 CASSARGWGQKVGEAFF TGTGCCAGCAGTGCCCGGGGGTGGGGACAGAAGGTTGGTGAAGCTTTCTTT
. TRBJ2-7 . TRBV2 CASSEAGGAGRQYF TGTGCCAGCAGTGAAGCTGGCGGGGCCGGGCGGCAGTACTTC
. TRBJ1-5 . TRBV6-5 CASSRGQHNQPQHF TGTGCCAGCAGCCGAGGACAGCACAATCAGCCCCAGCATTTT
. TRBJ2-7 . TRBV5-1 CASSLPGMAYEQYF TGCGCCAGCAGCTTACCAGGGATGGCCTACGAGCAGTACTTC
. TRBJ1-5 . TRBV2 CASSGQYSNQPQHF TGTGCCAGCAGTGGACAGTATAGCAATCAGCCCCAGCATTTT
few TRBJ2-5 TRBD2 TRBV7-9 CASSLGLLGLAGQETQYF TGTGCCAGCAGCTTAGGACTGTTGGGACTAGCGGGGCAAGAGACCCAGTACTTC
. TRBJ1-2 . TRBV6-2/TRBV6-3 CASSYSKRSNYGYTF TGTGCCAGCAGTTACTCGAAACGGAGTAACTATGGCTACACCTTC
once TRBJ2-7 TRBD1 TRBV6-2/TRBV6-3 CASSAMTGEDEQYF TGTGCCAGCAGTGCCATGACAGGGGAGGACGAGCAGTACTTC
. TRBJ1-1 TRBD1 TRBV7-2 CASSSYSGTGDFF TGTGCCAGCAGCTCTTACTCCGGGACAGGGGACTTCTTT
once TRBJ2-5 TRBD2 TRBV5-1 CASSLDLGTSGSGGTQYF TGCGCCAGCAGCTTGGATCTAGGGACTAGCGGGAGCGGGGGTACCCAGTACTTC
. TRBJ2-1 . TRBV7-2 CASSLGQGAYNEQFF TGTGCCAGCAGCTTAGGCCAGGGCGCCTACAATGAGCAGTTCTTC
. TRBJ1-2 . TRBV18 CASSPTDNYGYTF TGTGCCAGCTCACCAACAGATAACTATGGCTACACCTTC
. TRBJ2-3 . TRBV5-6 CASSRKNSLLSTDTQYF TGTGCCAGCAGCCGAAAGAATAGCCTCCTTAGCACAGATACGCAGTATTTT
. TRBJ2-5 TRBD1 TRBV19 CASSPGQGSGTQYF TGTGCCAGTAGTCCGGGACAGGGAAGCGGGACCCAGTACTTC
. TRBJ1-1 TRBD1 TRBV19 CASSISRTGWNTEAFF TGTGCCAGTAGTATAAGCAGGACAGGGTGGAACACTGAAGCTTTCTTT
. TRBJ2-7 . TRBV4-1 CASSQESHTYEQYF TGCGCCAGCAGCCAAGAGTCACACACCTACGAGCAGTACTTC
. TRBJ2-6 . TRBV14 CASSRRGSGANVLTF TGTGCCAGCAGCAGGAGGGGCTCTGGGGCCAACGTCCTGACTTTC